Many counts were recorded for the clone carrying this TCR beta chain. The antigen is undetermined. The sample belongs to a study of T cell repertoires in cytomegalovirus infection. Points from the study as a whole: Cumulative public TCR beta family frequency identified carriers of CMV plus the relevant HLA.

The CDR3 loop spans 12 amino acids. V was trimmed by 7 bases and J by 2 bases, leaving 8 bases between them. One entry per CDR3 protein, called by TCRdb with MiXCR from the reads. The sample carries 130,000 or so distinct CDR3 sequences, about 6% recorded once. The sequence was obtained from a human donor in good health (CMV status not recorded). Some clones in this sample may be carry-over from other donors' samples. The chain combines TRBV12-3 or TRBV12-4 with TRBJ1-1, with D maybe TRBD1 (5 bases). The sequencing input was PBMCs. CDR3 in amino acids: CASTRGNTEAFF. Written as DNA, the CDR3 is TGTGCCAGCACTAGGGGAAACACTGAAGCTTTCTTT.